Each of the 20 T cell receptor beta chains below was sequenced from the same sample in a study of control samples from healthy donors and cancer patients. TCRdb's table, derived via immunoSEQ multiplex PCR, lists solely in-frame clones and lacks some. The sample records 150,000 to 200,000 clones, around 87% being singletons. Material for sequencing was blood. The receptors originated from a woman in her fifties or sixties in good health.

Worth noting for this clone: A junction boundary mismatches the germline segment, possibly from a read error. The chain carries TRBV4-1 and TRBJ1-1, with TRBD1 matching 8 bases. The germline CDR1 and CDR2 sequences are MGHRA and YSYEKL. This CDR3 has 16 residues. CDR3 in amino acids: CASSKEPTGGNTEAFF. CDR3 DNA: TGCGCCAGCAGCAAAGAACCTACAGGGGGGAACACTGAAGCTTTCTTT.

The rearrangement joins TRBV18 to TRBJ2-5; no firm D call. Germline V gene sequence: CDR1 KGHSH, CDR2 LQKENI. Trimming stripped 2 bases from V and 4 bases from J, with 5 bases between. The CDR3 is made up of 12 amino acids. In nucleotides, the CDR3 is TGTGCCAGCTCACCAGCCCCAGAGACCCAGTACTTC. Translating it yields CASSPAPETQYF. The full variable domain, in which reference TRBV18 and TRBJ2-5 provide the parts outside the CDR3, is NAGVMQNPRHLVRRRGQEARLRCSPMKGHSHVYWYRQLPEEGLKFMVYLQKENIIDESGMPKERFSAEFPKEGPSILRIQQVVRGDSAAYFCASSPAPETQYFGPGTRLLVL.

This chain uses TRBV28 with TRBJ2-7; 7 bases line up with TRBD1. This CDR3 spans 16 amino acids. The germline V gene has CDR1 MDHEN and CDR2 SYDVKM. V dropped 5 bases and J dropped 3; count of bases not matched to a gene: 13. The CDR3 loop is CASSPRGGQAGYEQYF. In DNA form, the CDR3 reads TGTGCCAGCAGTCCCCGTGGTGGACAGGCGGGCTACGAGCAGTACTTC. Full variable domain (outside the CDR3, taken from reference TRBV28 and TRBJ2-7): DVKVTQSSRYLVKRTGEKVFLECVQDMDHENMFWYRQDPGLGLRLIYFSYDVKMKEKGDIPEGYSVSREKKERFSLILESASTNQTSMYLCASSPRGGQAGYEQYFGPGTRLTVT.

This clone was seen only once. The chain is built from TRBV5-5 and TRBJ1-5, with D possibly TRBD1 on 5 matching bases. CDR1 is SGHKS and CDR2 is YYEKEE in the germline V gene (reference sequence). This CDR3 region has 17 residues. V shed 0 bases and J shed 0 bases, with 13 bases lying between them. The CDR3: CASSLGTDSYSNQPQHF. CDR3 in DNA: TGTGCCAGCAGCTTGGGAACAGACAGTTATAGCAATCAGCCCCAGCATTTT.

J is TRBJ1-2 and V is TRBV7-2; D uncertain. The CDR3 totals 13 residues. V was shortened by 8 bases and J by 4 bases, with 14 bases between the two germline ends. CDR1 is SGHTA and CDR2 is FQGNSA in the germline V gene. The CDR3 DNA reads as TGTGCCAGCCACGAGGACCCTGGCTATGGCTACACCTTC. This translates into CASHEDPGYGYTF.

The rearrangement links TRBV6-6 to TRBJ2-7; D gene unclear. V gave up 7 bases and J gave up 0 bases, with 10 bases separating them. From germline, CDR1 is MNHNY and CDR2 SVGAGI (reference sequence). CDR3 length equals 13 residues. The CDR3 DNA reads TGTGCCAGCAAATGGGCTTCCTCCTACGAGCAGTACTTC. Translated, it gives CASKWASSYEQYF.

The rearrangement joins TRBV29-1 to TRBJ1-2; D gene ambiguous. The V gene lost 3 bases and the J gene lost 2 bases, with 19 bases spanning the gap. Germline CDR1 SQVTM, CDR2 ANQGSEA. This CDR3 has 16 amino acids. The chain's CDR3 is CSVDLDVWRLNYGYTF. In nucleotides, the CDR3 is TGCAGCGTTGATCTTGACGTGTGGCGGCTCAACTATGGCTACACCTTC. Full variable domain (missing parts from reference TRBV29-1 and TRBJ1-2): SAVISQKPSRDICQRGTSLTIQCQVDSQVTMMFWYRQQPGQSLTLIATANQGSEATYESGFVIDKFPISRPNLTFSTLTVSNMSPEDSSIYLCSVDLDVWRLNYGYTFGSGTRLTVV.

The chain joins TRBV28 to TRBJ2-1, with D perhaps given as TRBD1 or TRBD2 (5 bases each). CDR1 is MDHEN and CDR2 is SYDVKM in the germline V gene. The V and J ends lost 7 bases and 8 bases respectively, with 18 bases between them. The CDR3 loop spans 14 amino acids. The DNA for the CDR3 is TGTGCCAGCACCTTGGGGCAACTTAGCGATGAGCAGTTCTTC. This gives the protein CASTLGQLSDEQFF.

The CDR3 spells CASSLASSGSSEQYF. As DNA, the CDR3 is TGTGCCAGCAGCTTAGCTTCTAGCGGGAGTAGTGAGCAGTACTTC. This chain connects TRBV7-2 to TRBJ2-7; TRBD2 matches 10 bases. Germline V gene lookup returns CDR1 SGHTA and CDR2 FQGNSA. The trim removed 0 bases at V and 7 bases at J, leaving 6 bases unmatched. CDR3 length equals 15 residues.

The V call is TRBV4-2, the J call TRBJ1-6; TRBD1 is a possible D gene (5 bases). CDR3 length equals 15 residues. The germline V gene encodes CDR1 LGHNA and CDR2 YNFKEQ. V was shortened by 1 base and J by 8 bases, with 12 bases between the two germline ends. The CDR3 sequence is CASSQGTPLDSPLHF. The CDR3 region has the DNA TGTGCCAGCAGCCAAGGGACACCATTGGATTCACCCCTCCACTTT.

The chain joins TRBV6-4 to TRBJ2-3; 10 nucleotides align to TRBD2. Unmatched junction bases numbered 1, after V lost 0 bases and J lost 4 bases. Germline V gives CDR1 MRHNA, CDR2 SNTAGT. This CDR3 has 15 amino acids. The CDR3 reads CASSDSLAGADTQYF. The CDR3 region has the DNA TGTGCCAGCAGTGACTCGCTAGCGGGAGCAGATACGCAGTATTTT.

V is TRBV11-3 and J is TRBJ2-3; unclear D gene. Germline V gene data show CDR1 as SGHNT and CDR2 as YENEEA. The CDR3 runs 13 residues. The V end lost 5 bases, the J end lost 0 bases, and 6 bases lay between the germline ends. This CDR3 reads CASSPPSTDTQYF. As DNA, the CDR3 is TGTGCCAGCAGCCCCCCTAGCACAGATACGCAGTATTTT.

The rearrangement links TRBV6-5 to TRBJ1-5; 11 nucleotides agree with TRBD1. This CDR3 has 14 residues. Germline CDR1 MNHEY, CDR2 SVGAGI. V shed 6 bases, J shed 6 bases, and the junction held 4 bases outside the gene matches. The CDR3 sequence is CASRGTGGGQPQHF. The CDR3 coding sequence is TGTGCCAGCAGGGGGACAGGGGGTGGTCAGCCCCAGCATTTT.

The J gene is TRBJ2-5, the V gene TRBV6-2 or TRBV6-3; 7 nucleotides line up with TRBD2. The CDR3 extends over 17 amino acids. Germline V gene data show CDR1 as MNHEY and CDR2 as SVGEGT. The ends lost 0 bases at V and 3 bases at J; junction bases unmatched: 10. The CDR3 DNA reads TGTGCCAGCAGTTACTCGATTGCGGGAGCCTTCGAAGAGACCCAGTACTTC. It is translated as CASSYSIAGAFEETQYF.

The rearrangement joins TRBV19 to TRBJ2-1; D is ambiguous. Trimming shortened V by 8 bases and J by 1 base, and 12 bases separated the two germline ends. CDR3 length: 14 amino acids. Germline-derived CDR1 and CDR2 are LNHDA and SQIVND (reference sequence). The CDR3 nucleotides read TGTGCCAGTCACAACCTAGAATCCTACAATGAGCAGTTCTTC. Translated, it gives CASHNLESYNEQFF.

J is TRBJ2-7 and V is TRBV5-1, with D perhaps assigned TRBD1 or TRBD2 (5 bases each). V lost 3 bases and J lost 0, with 13 bases in between. CDR1 is SGHRS, CDR2 YFSETQ, per germline. CDR3 length: 15 residues. In DNA, the CDR3 is TGCGCCAGCAGCTCGCAAACCGGGGCCTCCTACGAGCAGTACTTC. It yields the protein CASSSQTGASYEQYF.

In its sample, this clone was seen a few times. The V and J genes are TRBV7-3 and TRBJ1-5; D gene unclear. The CDR3 sequence is 14 residues long. CDR1 and CDR2 from the germline V gene are SGHTA and FQGTGA. With 5 bases removed from V and 2 bases from J, the gap between germline ends came to 10 bases. CDR3 amino acids: CASSPPGGNQPQHF. CDR3 DNA sequence: TGTGCCAGCAGCCCACCTGGGGGCAATCAGCCCCAGCATTTT. The whole variable domain, filled in from reference TRBV7-3 and TRBJ1-5, reads GAGVSQTPSNKVTEKGKYVELRCDPISGHTALYWYRQSLGQGPEFLIYFQGTGAADDSGLPNDRFFAVRPEGSVSTLKIQRTERGDSAVYLCASSPPGGNQPQHFGDGTRLSIL.

CDR3 loop: CASSSYNLGFGDYNEQFF. CDR3 bases: TGTGCCAGCAGCTCCTATAATCTGGGATTCGGTGATTACAATGAGCAGTTCTTC. The rearrangement joins TRBV5-6 to TRBJ2-1, with D hard to call. This CDR3 has 18 residues. The ends were cut back, 3 bases at V and 4 bases at J, with 23 bases in the middle. Germline loops: CDR1 SGHDT, CDR2 YYEEEE.

Only a few counts were recorded for this clone. The V call is TRBV11-2, the J call TRBJ2-3; possible D gene TRBD1, 6 bases. V shed 6 bases and J shed 5 bases, with 12 bases lying between them. The CDR3 spans 13 residues. Per germline, CDR1 SGHAT and CDR2 FQNNGV. The CDR3: CASRYSTGDTQYF. The CDR3 nucleotides read TGTGCCAGCAGGTACTCGACAGGAGATACGCAGTATTTT.

The genes are TRBV10-3 and TRBJ1-5; D uncertain. The germline CDR1 and CDR2 sequences are ENHRY and SYGVKD. The V gene lost 0 bases and the J gene lost 4 bases, with 10 bases spanning the gap. The CDR3 totals 15 residues. The DNA for the CDR3 is TGTGCCATCAGTGAGTCGGGAGTGGAGAATCAGCCCCAGCATTTT. It specifies CAISESGVENQPQHF.